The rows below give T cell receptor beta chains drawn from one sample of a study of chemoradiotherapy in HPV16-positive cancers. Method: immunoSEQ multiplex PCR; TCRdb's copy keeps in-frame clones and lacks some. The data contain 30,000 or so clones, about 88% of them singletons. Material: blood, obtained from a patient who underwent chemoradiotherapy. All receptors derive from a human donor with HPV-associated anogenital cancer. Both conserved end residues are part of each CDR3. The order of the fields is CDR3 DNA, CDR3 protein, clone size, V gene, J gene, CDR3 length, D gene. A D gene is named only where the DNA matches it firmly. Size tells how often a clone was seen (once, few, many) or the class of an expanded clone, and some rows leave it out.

cdr3_nt: TGTGCCAGCAGCCGTACCCGTGCAACTAATGAAAAACTGTTTTTT
cdr3_aa: CASSRTRATNEKLFF
clone_size: .
v_call: TRBV7-8
j_call: TRBJ1-4
cdr3_length: 15
d_call: .

cdr3_nt: TGCAGCGTTGTAGCGGTAATGGCCAATGAGCAGTTCTTC
cdr3_aa: CSVVAVMANEQFF
clone_size: .
v_call: TRBV29-1
j_call: TRBJ2-1
cdr3_length: 13
d_call: .

cdr3_nt: TGTGCCAGCAGTTACCGGGCCGCGAACACCGGGGAGCTGTTTTTT
cdr3_aa: CASSYRAANTGELFF
clone_size: .
v_call: TRBV6-5
j_call: TRBJ2-2
cdr3_length: 15
d_call: .

cdr3_nt: TGCGCCAGCAGCCAAGATTTTGGAGGTGCAGATACGCAGTATTTT
cdr3_aa: CASSQDFGGADTQYF
clone_size: .
v_call: TRBV4-3
j_call: TRBJ2-3
cdr3_length: 15
d_call: .

cdr3_nt: TGTGCCAGCAGCTGGGGGGCTGAGGGGCAGCAGTACTTC
cdr3_aa: CASSWGAEGQQYF
clone_size: .
v_call: TRBV5-4
j_call: TRBJ2-7
cdr3_length: 13
d_call: .

cdr3_nt: TGTGCCAGCAGTTCCATTCTAGCGGGGTATGATACGCAGTATTTT
cdr3_aa: CASSSILAGYDTQYF
clone_size: .
v_call: TRBV6-1
j_call: TRBJ2-3
cdr3_length: 15
d_call: TRBD2

cdr3_nt: TGCGCCAGCAGCTTGGCAGCGTGGGGGGAGCTGTTTTTT
cdr3_aa: CASSLAAWGELFF
clone_size: .
v_call: TRBV5-1
j_call: TRBJ2-2
cdr3_length: 13
d_call: .

cdr3_nt: TGTGCCAGCCGAAGACTTGGGGGCCACGAGCAGTACTTC
cdr3_aa: CASRRLGGHEQYF
clone_size: once
v_call: TRBV6-5
j_call: TRBJ2-7
cdr3_length: 13
d_call: .

cdr3_nt: TGTGCCAGCAGTTACGGCCCTAATGAAAAACTGTTTTTT
cdr3_aa: CASSYGPNEKLFF
clone_size: once
v_call: TRBV6-6
j_call: TRBJ1-4
cdr3_length: 13
d_call: .

cdr3_nt: TGTGCCAGCAGTAAACAGGGGCCCGAATACAATGAGCAGTTCTTC
cdr3_aa: CASSKQGPEYNEQFF
clone_size: .
v_call: TRBV2
j_call: TRBJ2-1
cdr3_length: 15
d_call: TRBD1

cdr3_nt: TGTGCCAGCAGCTTAGGTGCGGGCCTGGGCGGCTATGGCTACACCTTC
cdr3_aa: CASSLGAGLGGYGYTF
clone_size: .
v_call: TRBV5-6
j_call: TRBJ1-2
cdr3_length: 16
d_call: .

cdr3_nt: TGCGCCAGCAGCCCTCGACAGGGAGGGGATGAGCAGTTCTTC
cdr3_aa: CASSPRQGGDEQFF
clone_size: .
v_call: TRBV5-1
j_call: TRBJ2-1
cdr3_length: 14
d_call: .

cdr3_nt: TGTGCCAGCAGCGTAAGCGGGGGGAACCAAGAGACCCAGTACTTC
cdr3_aa: CASSVSGGNQETQYF
clone_size: .
v_call: TRBV9
j_call: TRBJ2-5
cdr3_length: 15
d_call: TRBD2

cdr3_nt: TGTGCCAGTAGTATCAGCGAGTACACTGAAGCTTTCTTT
cdr3_aa: CASSISEYTEAFF
clone_size: .
v_call: TRBV19
j_call: TRBJ1-1
cdr3_length: 13
d_call: .

cdr3_nt: TGTGCCAGCAGCTTAGTACTAGCGGGGGGAGACGAGCAGTTCTTC
cdr3_aa: CASSLVLAGGDEQFF
clone_size: .
v_call: TRBV7-8
j_call: TRBJ2-1
cdr3_length: 15
d_call: TRBD2

cdr3_nt: TGTGCCAGCAGCTTAGGAGCGGGCGGGACCTACACAGATACGCAGTATTTT
cdr3_aa: CASSLGAGGTYTDTQYF
clone_size: .
v_call: TRBV7-3
j_call: TRBJ2-3
cdr3_length: 17
d_call: .

cdr3_nt: TGTGCCAGCAGCCAAGACAGGGTCTATGGCTACACCTTC
cdr3_aa: CASSQDRVYGYTF
clone_size: .
v_call: TRBV6-5
j_call: TRBJ1-2
cdr3_length: 13
d_call: TRBD1

cdr3_nt: TGTGCCAGCAGCTTAGGCCCCTCGGGAGGGGATGTTGAGCAGTTCTTC
cdr3_aa: CASSLGPSGGDVEQFF
clone_size: .
v_call: TRBV7-2
j_call: TRBJ2-1
cdr3_length: 16
d_call: TRBD2

cdr3_nt: TGTGCCACCCAAGCGGGAGGGAAGGAGACCCAGTACTTC
cdr3_aa: CATQAGGKETQYF
clone_size: .
v_call: TRBV6-5
j_call: TRBJ2-5
cdr3_length: 13
d_call: TRBD2

cdr3_nt: TGCAGCGCCGGAAGACAGAGAGACTATGGCTACACCTTC
cdr3_aa: CSAGRQRDYGYTF
clone_size: .
v_call: TRBV29-1
j_call: TRBJ1-2
cdr3_length: 13
d_call: .